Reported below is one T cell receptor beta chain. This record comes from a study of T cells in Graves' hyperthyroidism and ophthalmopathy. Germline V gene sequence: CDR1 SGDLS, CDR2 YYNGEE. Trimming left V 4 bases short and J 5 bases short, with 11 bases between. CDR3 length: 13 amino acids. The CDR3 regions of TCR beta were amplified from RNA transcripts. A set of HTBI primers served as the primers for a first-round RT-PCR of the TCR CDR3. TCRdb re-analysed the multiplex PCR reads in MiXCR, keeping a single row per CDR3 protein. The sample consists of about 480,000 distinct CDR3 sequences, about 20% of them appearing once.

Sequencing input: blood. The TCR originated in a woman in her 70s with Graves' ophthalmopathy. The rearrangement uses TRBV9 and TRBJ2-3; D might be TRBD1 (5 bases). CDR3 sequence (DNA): TGTGCCAGCAGCTTATCCAGGGAAGATACGCAGTATTTT. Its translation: CASSLSREDTQYF. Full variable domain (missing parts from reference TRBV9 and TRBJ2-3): DSGVTQTPKHLITATGQRVTLRCSPRSGDLSVYWYQQSLDQGLQFLIQYYNGEERAKGNILERFSAQQFPDLHSELNLSSLELGDSALYFCASSLSREDTQYFGPGTRLTVL.